This T cell receptor (beta chain) stems from a study of blood T cell repertoires in COVID-19. In the study overall: The United States, Italy and Spain were the sources of the acute and convalescent COVID-19 samples. The analysed material was cDNA or gDNA that came from T cells, B-cell-depleted T cells, or PBMCs.

In the source study's methods: Amplification with reference gene primers provided the estimates of nucleated cell counts. Libraries were prepared by immunoSEQ multiplex PCR; TCRdb keeps only in-frame clonotypes and omits some of them. The D gene and trimming were derived from the DNA, and the V and J assignments and clone size from that table. The table includes roughly 73,000 clones, about 80% detected once. V shed 6 bases and J shed 2 bases, with 13 bases lying between them. CDR1 is SQVTM, CDR2 ANQGSEA, per germline. This CDR3 region has 13 residues. This receptor was identified in a human donor in a cohort sampled during active COVID-19. This chain links TRBV29-1 with TRBJ1-1; unclear D gene. The sample consisted of peripheral blood. The CDR3 DNA follows: TGCAGCGTGGAGTTTGGGAGCAACACTGAAGCTTTCTTT. It specifies CSVEFGSNTEAFF.